This T cell receptor beta chain was observed in a study of T cells in Graves' hyperthyroidism and ophthalmopathy. Study-wide findings and caveats: Blood also showed most of the thyroid clonotypes that were expanded above 0.001. In the analysis, a 13 V-J model separated ophthalmopathy from stable hyperthyroidism.

This CDR3 is 15 amino acids long. In germline, CDR1 is SGHVS, CDR2 FQNEAQ. The V end was cut by 5 bases, the J end by 5 bases, with 15 bases between. Newly diagnosed hyperthyroidism patients aged 18 to 65 years had disease lasting under 2 months. Thyroid ultrasound, orbital computed tomography, clinical symptoms, and serum thyroxine and TRAb underpinned diagnoses. TCR beta CDR3 regions were amplified from RNA. HTBI primers were used for first-round RT-PCR of the TCR CDR3. TCRdb re-derived calls from the multiplex PCR reads in MiXCR, one entry per CDR3 protein. Of a few hundred thousand distinct CDR3 sequences in the sample, approximately 12% are singletons; the top ten hold more than 20%. The sample holds many counts of this clonotype. Its antigen is currently unknown.

The sequencing sample was made of blood. This chain connects TRBV7-8 to TRBJ2-2, with D possibly matching TRBD1 (5 bases). The TCR originated in a man aged 25 to 40 with Graves' hyperthyroidism that later progressed to Graves' ophthalmopathy. The CDR3 reads CASSPWTQKTGELFF. The CDR3 bases are TGTGCCAGCAGCCCCTGGACACAAAAGACCGGGGAGCTGTTTTTT.